The 17 T cell receptor beta chains presented below share a single source sample, sequenced in a study of CD8 T cells in Susac syndrome. The RNA, about 0.5 to 1 ug, was put through reverse transcription using random hexamers. TCRdb passed the immunoSEQ multiplex PCR reads through MiXCR, listing each CDR3 protein once. The sample consists of about 210,000 distinct CDR3 sequences, 95% of them appearing once. Sequencing input: CD4+ T cells from PBMCs. These receptors were collected from a human donor with multiple sclerosis.

On this clonotype itself: At one of its ends the junction is not consistent with the germline gene, which may arise from a read error. V is TRBV5-1 and J is TRBJ2-5; 9 bases agree with TRBD2. Looked up from germline, CDR1 is SGHRS and CDR2 is YFSETQ. The CDR3 covers 14 residues. For the CDR3, the DNA is TGTGCCAGCAGCCTTAGCGGGGGTCAAGAGACCCAGTACTTC. It codes for CASSLSGGQETQYF.

CDR3 amino acids: CASRARDSRWDTQYF. The CDR3 region has the DNA TGTGCCAGCAGAGCACGGGACTCACGCTGGGATACGCAGTATTTT. This chain links TRBV28 with TRBJ2-3; a possible D gene is TRBD2 (6 bases). The germline V gene has CDR1 MDHEN and CDR2 SYDVKM. The CDR3 spans 15 residues. The ends were cut back, 6 bases at V and 6 bases at J, with 19 bases in the middle.

The chain employs TRBV11-2 and TRBJ2-1; D gene ambiguous. CDR3 size: 14 residues. Germline CDR1 and CDR2: SGHAT and FQNNGV. V shed 1 base and J shed 6 bases, with 10 bases lying between them. CDR3 residues: CASSLVLQPNEQFF. The CDR3 DNA sequence: TGTGCCAGCAGCTTAGTTCTTCAGCCCAATGAGCAGTTCTTC.

This chain joins TRBV2 and TRBJ2-7, with TRBD1 matching over 7 bases. This CDR3 is built from 14 residues. Germline lookup yields CDR1 SNHLY and CDR2 FYNNEI. V was clipped by 6 bases and J by 3 bases; unmatched bases: 8. CDR3 DNA sequence: TGTGCCAGCAGCTCACTCCGGGACAGCTACGAGCAGTACTTC. It specifies CASSSLRDSYEQYF.

The chain combines TRBV29-1 with TRBJ1-2; maybe TRBD1 (5 bases). Trimming shortened V by 6 bases and J by 6 bases, and 17 bases separated the two germline ends. The CDR3 covers 13 residues. The germline V gene has CDR1 SQVTM and CDR2 ANQGSEA. This CDR3 reads CSVARGANNGYTF. In DNA, the CDR3 is TGCAGCGTGGCGAGGGGCGCAAATAATGGCTACACCTTC. Drawing the rest from reference TRBV29-1 and TRBJ1-2, the complete variable domain is SAVISQKPSRDICQRGTSLTIQCQVDSQVTMMFWYRQQPGQSLTLIATANQGSEATYESGFVIDKFPISRPNLTFSTLTVSNMSPEDSSIYLCSVARGANNGYTFGSGTRLTVV.

The CDR3 region is CASRDYRGGLANYGYTF. In nucleotides, the CDR3 is TGTGCCAGCAGAGATTACAGGGGGGGATTAGCTAACTATGGCTACACCTTC. The chain links TRBV7-2 to TRBJ1-2; the match to TRBD1 covers 8 bases. The CDR3 has 17 residues. Germline V gene sequence: CDR1 SGHTA, CDR2 FQGNSA. Trimming at V came to 6 bases and at J to 0 bases, leaving 12 bases not matched to a gene.

The V gene is TRBV20-1, the J gene TRBJ1-1; D unclear. Germline lookup yields CDR1 DFQATT and CDR2 SNEGSKA (reference sequence). V lost 6 bases to trimming and J lost 1 base, with 15 bases between them. The CDR3 extends over 14 amino acids. CDR3 DNA: TGCAGTGCACCAGCGGCCGGGCAGAACACTGAAGCTTTCTTT. Translation: CSAPAAGQNTEAFF.

The chain carries TRBV9 and TRBJ1-2, with D unclear. Looked up from germline, CDR1 is SGDLS and CDR2 is YYNGEE. The ends were cut back, 4 bases at V and 6 bases at J, with 13 bases in the middle. The CDR3 has 13 amino acids. The CDR3 nucleotides read TGTGCCAGCAGCAGGGCCGTCGGGGATGGCTACACCTTC. Its translation: CASSRAVGDGYTF.

This rearrangement joins TRBV7-9 to TRBJ1-5; TRBD1 might be the D (6 bases). The CDR3 length is 15 residues. V shed 4 bases and J shed 2 bases, with 12 bases lying between them. The V gene's germline CDR1 is SEHNR and CDR2 FQNEAQ (reference sequence). CDR3 in DNA: TGTGCCAGCAGCTCCAGGGGAGATGGCAATCAGCCCCAGCATTTT. It codes for CASSSRGDGNQPQHF.

This rearrangement joins TRBV12-3 or TRBV12-4 to TRBJ2-2; 7 nucleotides line up with TRBD1. This CDR3 comprises 16 residues. The V segment lost 6 bases and the J segment 7 bases; nucleotides outside the gene matches: 14. For the CDR3, the DNA is TGTGCCAGCAGCCCCGCGCGGACAGGCAACGGCGGGGAGCTGTTTTTT. Protein product: CASSPARTGNGGELFF.

V gene TRBV11-2 combines with J gene TRBJ2-5, with D possibly TRBD2 on 6 matching bases. From germline, CDR1 is SGHAT and CDR2 FQNNGV. There are 15 residues in the CDR3. V lost 1 base and J 5 bases, leaving 14 bases between the germline ends. The CDR3 reads CASSLAAGRGETQYF. The CDR3 bases are TGTGCCAGCAGCTTAGCTGCGGGCCGGGGGGAGACCCAGTACTTC.

The chain is built from TRBV15 and TRBJ2-7; D call uncertain. Germline CDR1 reads LNHNV; CDR2 reads YYDKDF (reference sequence). The length of the CDR3 is 15 residues. V was clipped by 0 bases and J by 1 base, with 10 bases between them. In DNA, the CDR3 is TGTGCCACCAGCAGAGATAGTCCAGTATCCTACGAGCAGTACTTC. Protein product: CATSRDSPVSYEQYF.

The CDR3 region has the DNA TGCAGCGTTGTATTACCGACAAATGAAAAACTGTTTTTT. Translation gives CSVVLPTNEKLFF. The rearrangement uses TRBV29-1 and TRBJ1-4; D remains unclear. This CDR3 has 13 amino acids. The ends were cut back, 4 bases at V and 5 bases at J, with 11 bases in the middle. Germline assignment: CDR1 SQVTM and CDR2 ANQGSEA.

The chain couples TRBV20-1 to TRBJ1-5; D not certain. Germline values: CDR1 DFQATT, CDR2 SNEGSKA (reference sequence). CDR3 size: 15 residues. V dropped 1 base and J dropped 1 base, with 11 bases sitting between them. Here the CDR3 reads CSARVPQDSNQPQHF. CDR3 DNA sequence: TGCAGTGCTAGAGTCCCTCAGGACAGCAATCAGCCCCAGCATTTT.

V is TRBV20-1 and J is TRBJ2-1, with 10 bases aligning to TRBD2. CDR3 length: 15 amino acids. Germline V gives CDR1 DFQATT, CDR2 SNEGSKA (reference sequence). With V trimmed by 0 bases and J by 7 bases, 6 bases remained unmatched. The CDR3 loop is CSARDASGSRNEQFF. DNA for the CDR3: TGCAGTGCTAGAGATGCTAGCGGGAGCAGGAATGAGCAGTTCTTC.

The rearrangement links TRBV7-9 to TRBJ2-5, with D uncertain. V was cut by 2 bases and J by 5 bases, with 6 bases left in between. CDR1 SEHNR and CDR2 FQNEAQ come from the germline V gene (reference sequence). The CDR3 sequence is 12 residues long. The CDR3 DNA is TGTGCCAGCAGCTTACTACGGGAGACCCAGTACTTC. This translates into CASSLLRETQYF.

The chain combines TRBV7-9 with TRBJ1-2; D is undetermined. Germline V CDR1 and CDR2: SEHNR, FQNEAQ (reference sequence). The CDR3 consists of 13 residues. Trimming cost V 5 bases and J 4 bases, with 11 bases left between them. CDR3 DNA: TGTGCCAGCAGCCCCGAGGCCCGCTATGGCTACACCTTC. Its translation is CASSPEARYGYTF.